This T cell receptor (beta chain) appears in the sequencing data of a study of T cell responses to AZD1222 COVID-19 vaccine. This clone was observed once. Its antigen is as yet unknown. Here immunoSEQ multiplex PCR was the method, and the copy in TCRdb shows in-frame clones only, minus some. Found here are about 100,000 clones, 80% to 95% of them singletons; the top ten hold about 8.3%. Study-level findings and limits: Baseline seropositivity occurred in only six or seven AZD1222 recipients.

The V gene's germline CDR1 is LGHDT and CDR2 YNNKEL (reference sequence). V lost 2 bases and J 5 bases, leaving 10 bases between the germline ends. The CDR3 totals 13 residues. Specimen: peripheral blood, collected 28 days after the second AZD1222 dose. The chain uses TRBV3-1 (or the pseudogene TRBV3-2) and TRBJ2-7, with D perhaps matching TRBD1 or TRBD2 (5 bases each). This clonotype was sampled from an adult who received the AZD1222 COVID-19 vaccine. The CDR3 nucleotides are TGTGCCAGCAGCCAACCCCGAGGGGACGAGCAGTACTTC. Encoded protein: CASSQPRGDEQYF.